A selection of T cell receptor beta chains follows, all from one sample in a study of vaccination effects on CD4 cells after COVID-19. No antigen has been assigned to these receptors. This table comes from immunoSEQ multiplex PCR, and its TCRdb copy is limited to in-frame clones, with some not included. Here the sample spans tens of thousands of clones, about 80% being singletons. The sequencing here drew on CD4+ T cells from PBMCs cultured with HCoV-OC43 spike peptides, taken after COVID-19 vaccination. These receptor sequences come from a human donor who received a COVID-19 vaccine. The CDR3 runs from the conserved cysteine through the conserved F or W. The D gene is left open where the match is weak. Clone size is not always given. Where it is, it says once, few, many or a class for expanded clones.

once	NA	TRBV4-1	TRBJ2-5	TGCGCCAGCAGCCCCCCAGACGGCAGCACCCAGTACTTC	CASSPPDGSTQYF
few	NA	TRBV3-1/TRBV3-2	TRBJ1-1	TGTGCCAGCAGCCAAAGCAACACTGAAGCTTTCTTT	CASSQSNTEAFF
NA	TRBD1	TRBV6-1	TRBJ1-4	TGTGCCAGCAGTGACCCAGACAGGGGAGTGGAAAAACTGTTTTTT	CASSDPDRGVEKLFF
NA	NA	TRBV12-3/TRBV12-4	TRBJ1-4	TGTGCCAGCAGAAGAACAGGGTGGGAAAAACTGTTTTTT	CASRRTGWEKLFF
few	NA	TRBV19	TRBJ2-2	TGTGCCAGTAGTATATTTCCAGGGGCGCGGGGCGGGGAGCTGTTTTTT	CASSIFPGARGGELFF
NA	NA	TRBV28	TRBJ1-2	TGTGCCAGCAGTTTGTGGCAGGGGATTCTAGGCGATGGCTACACCTTC	CASSLWQGILGDGYTF
NA	NA	TRBV5-1	TRBJ1-5	TGCGCCAGCAGCCTGGGGGGGGCAGGTCAGCCCCAGCATTTT	CASSLGGAGQPQHF
NA	NA	TRBV18	TRBJ2-5	TGTGCCAGCTCACCAGTGCGAGGGGCCCCAGAGACCCAGTACTTC	CASSPVRGAPETQYF
NA	NA	TRBV4-2	TRBJ2-3	TGTGCCAGCAGCCCCCGAAGGGGCACAGATACGCAGTATTTT	CASSPRRGTDTQYF
NA	NA	TRBV5-1	TRBJ2-5	TGCGCCAGCAGCCCCCTAGACAAGTGGGAGACCCAGTACTTC	CASSPLDKWETQYF
NA	NA	TRBV18	TRBJ1-1	TGTGCCAGCTCACCGTCCTTGACAGGTTTCAACACTGAAGCTTTCTTT	CASSPSLTGFNTEAFF
NA	NA	TRBV12-5	TRBJ1-4	TGTGCTAGTGCCTCAGGGGAGGCAACTAATGAAAAACTGTTTTTT	CASASGEATNEKLFF
NA	NA	TRBV10-1	TRBJ2-2	TGCGCCAGCAGTGACACAGGAACCGGGGAGCTGTTTTTT	CASSDTGTGELFF
NA	NA	TRBV3-1/TRBV3-2	TRBJ1-6	TGTGCCAGCAGCCTTAGCTCCTATAATTCACCCCTCCACTTT	CASSLSSYNSPLHF
few	NA	TRBV24-1	TRBJ2-2	TGTGCCACCAGTGATTTCAAGGGGAGCGACACCGGGGAGCTGTTTTTT	CATSDFKGSDTGELFF
few	NA	TRBV5-4	TRBJ1-5	TGTGCCAGCAGCTCTGAGGGTAGCAATCAGCCCCAGCATTTT	CASSSEGSNQPQHF
NA	NA	TRBV27	TRBJ2-5	TGTGCCAGCAGTTTATACAGGGTTGCGGAGACCCAGTACTTC	CASSLYRVAETQYF
NA	NA	TRBV27	TRBJ2-6	TGTGCCAGCAGTGGCGGACAGAAGGCTGGGGCCAACGTCCTGACTTTC	CASSGGQKAGANVLTF
NA	NA	TRBV4-1	TRBJ1-2	TGCGCCAGCAGCCAAGCCGTCGGGGGAGGTAACTATGGCTACACCTTC	CASSQAVGGGNYGYTF
few	NA	TRBV5-1	TRBJ1-5	TGCGCCAGCAGCTTGGGACAGGACAATCAGCCCCAGCATTTT	CASSLGQDNQPQHF
NA	NA	TRBV12-5	TRBJ1-6	TGTGCTAGTGGTTTGTTTTCGATCTCCGGCTCCTATAATTCACCCCTCCACTTT	CASGLFSISGSYNSPLHF
NA	NA	TRBV6-1	TRBJ1-2	TGTGCCAGCAGTGAAGGAGGGGGGCTTGGCTATGGCTACACCTTC	CASSEGGGLGYGYTF
NA	NA	TRBV27	TRBJ2-1	TGTGCCAGCAGTTTACGTTCCTACAATGAGCAGTTCTTC	CASSLRSYNEQFF
NA	NA	TRBV19	TRBJ1-6	TGTGCCAGTGGGGGGGCAAGCTCCTATAATTCACCCCTCCACTTT	CASGGASSYNSPLHF
few	TRBD1	TRBV5-1	TRBJ1-6	TGCGCCAGCAGCTTGGAACAGGGGGCTTCACCCCTCCACTTT	CASSLEQGASPLHF
few	NA	TRBV15	TRBJ1-5	TGTGCCACCAGCAGAGTGACAGGTATTAGCAATCAGCCCCAGCATTTT	CATSRVTGISNQPQHF
NA	NA	TRBV12-3/TRBV12-4	TRBJ1-3	TGTGCCAGCAGTTCCAGGACAGAAACAATATATTTT	CASSSRTETIYF
few	TRBD2	TRBV18	TRBJ2-2	TGTGCCAGCTCGTCGGGGACTAGTGGCACCGGGGAGCTGTTTTTT	CASSSGTSGTGELFF
NA	NA	TRBV27	TRBJ1-5	TGTGCCAGCAGGCGGACAGAAAATCAGCCCCAGCATTTT	CASRRTENQPQHF
NA	NA	TRBV25-1	TRBJ2-5	TGTGCCAGCAGTGCCAGGGAGGCCATGGAGACCCAGTACTTC	CASSAREAMETQYF
few	NA	TRBV30	TRBJ1-4	TGTGCCTGGACAACGAGGGGGGCTCAAAATGAAAAACTGTTTTTT	CAWTTRGAQNEKLFF
NA	TRBD1	TRBV27	TRBJ1-1	TGTGCCAGCAGCAACAGGGGGGTAACTGAAGCTTTCTTT	CASSNRGVTEAFF
NA	NA	TRBV6-5	TRBJ2-5	TGTGCCAGCCTAAAAAGGGGGGAAGAGACCCAGTACTTC	CASLKRGEETQYF
once	NA	TRBV7-2	TRBJ1-4	TGTGCCAGCAGCTACCAAGGGACAACTAATGAAAAACTGTTTTTT	CASSYQGTTNEKLFF
NA	NA	TRBV6-2/TRBV6-3	TRBJ2-5	TGTGCCAGCAGTCGCCGTCAGGGGAAGGAAGAGACCCAGTACTTC	CASSRRQGKEETQYF
few	NA	TRBV11-2	TRBJ1-2	TGTGCCAGCAGCTTAGCTGGCATCGCGGGTAGTCCCTATGGCTACACCTTC	CASSLAGIAGSPYGYTF
NA	NA	TRBV9	TRBJ2-5	TGTGCCAGCAGCCTCGGGGGTCGGGAGACCCAGTACTTC	CASSLGGRETQYF
NA	TRBD1	TRBV30	TRBJ1-2	TGTGCCTGGAGGATTACAGGGGCGGATGGCTACACCTTC	CAWRITGADGYTF
NA	TRBD2	TRBV5-1	TRBJ2-3	TGCGCCAGCAGCTTGGAGGGGCCCGGGACTAGCGGGTCTACAGATACGCAGTATTTT	CASSLEGPGTSGSTDTQYF
NA	NA	TRBV10-1	TRBJ2-3	TGCGCCAGCAGTGATGTGGGGGCCGGAGATACGCAGTATTTT	CASSDVGAGDTQYF
NA	NA	TRBV6-5	TRBJ2-5	TGTGCCAGCAGTTACGGGCAACTTAGCCAAGAGACCCAGTACTTC	CASSYGQLSQETQYF
NA	NA	TRBV10-3	TRBJ1-5	TGTGCCATCAGTGACAGTATCAATCAGCCCCAGCATTTT	CAISDSINQPQHF
NA	NA	TRBV18	TRBJ1-1	TGTGCCAGCTCACCAAACAGTAACACTGAAGCTTTCTTT	CASSPNSNTEAFF
NA	TRBD2	TRBV28	TRBJ2-1	TGTGCCAGCAGTTCGTCCGGGACTAGCGGATACAATGAGCAGTTCTTC	CASSSSGTSGYNEQFF
few	TRBD2	TRBV24-1	TRBJ2-3	TGTGCCACCAGTCTTAGCGGGGGGGCCGGAGATACGCAGTATTTT	CATSLSGGAGDTQYF
NA	TRBD1	TRBV5-5	TRBJ1-1	TGTGCCAGCAGCTTGAATCCAGGGGGCAACACTGAAGCTTTCTTT	CASSLNPGGNTEAFF
NA	TRBD1	TRBV27	TRBJ2-3	TGTGCCAGCAGCCGAATACCCCCGGGACAGGGGGCTGGAGATACGCAGTATTTT	CASSRIPPGQGAGDTQYF